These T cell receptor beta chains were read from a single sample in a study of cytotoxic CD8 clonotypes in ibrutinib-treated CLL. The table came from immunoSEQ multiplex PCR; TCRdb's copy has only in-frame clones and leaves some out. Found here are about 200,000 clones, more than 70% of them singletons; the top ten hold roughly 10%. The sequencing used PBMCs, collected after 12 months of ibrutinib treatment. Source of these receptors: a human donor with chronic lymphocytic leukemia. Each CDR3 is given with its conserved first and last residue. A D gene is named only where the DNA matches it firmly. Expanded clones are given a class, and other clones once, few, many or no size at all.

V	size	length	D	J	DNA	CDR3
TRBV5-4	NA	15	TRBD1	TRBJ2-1	TGTGCCAGCAGAATACCGGGACAGGGCAGTTATGAGCAGTTCTTC	CASRIPGQGSYEQFF
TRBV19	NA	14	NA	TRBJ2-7	TGTGCCAGTAGTATATGGGACAACTCCTACGAGCAGTACTTC	CASSIWDNSYEQYF
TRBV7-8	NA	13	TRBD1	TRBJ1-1	TGTGCCAGCAGCTTCGGACAGGCGAGTGAAGCTTTCTTT	CASSFGQASEAFF
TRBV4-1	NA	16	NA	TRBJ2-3	TGCGCCAGCAGCCAAGAGGGGAGGGGGTTCTCAGATACGCAGTATTTT	CASSQEGRGFSDTQYF
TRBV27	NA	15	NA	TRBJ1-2	TGTGCCAGCAGTTTTACGCGGGGGCATCCCTATGGCTACACCTTC	CASSFTRGHPYGYTF
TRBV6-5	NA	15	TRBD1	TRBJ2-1	TGTGCCAGCAGGACTGGACAGGGGGCCCACAATGAGCAGTTCTTC	CASRTGQGAHNEQFF
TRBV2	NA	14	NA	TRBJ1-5	TGTGCCAGCGCCGGGGTACAGAGCAATCAGCCCCAGCATTTT	CASAGVQSNQPQHF
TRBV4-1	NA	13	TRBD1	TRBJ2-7	TGCGCCAGCAGCCCCGAGACAGGGTTGTTGCAGTACTTC	CASSPETGLLQYF
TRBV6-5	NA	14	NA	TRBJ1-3	TGTGCCAGCAGTTACTCGATTGGGAGAAACACCATATATTTT	CASSYSIGRNTIYF
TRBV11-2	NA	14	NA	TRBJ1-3	TGTGCCAGCAGCTCGGATTACTCTGGAAACACCATATATTTT	CASSSDYSGNTIYF
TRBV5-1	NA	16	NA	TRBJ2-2	TGCGCCAGCAGCTTGGTTGGGAATCTAGGGTCCGGGGAGCTGTTTTTT	CASSLVGNLGSGELFF
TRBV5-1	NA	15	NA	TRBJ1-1	TGCGCCAGCAGCGCCGGAGGGACCATGAACACTGAAGCTTTCTTT	CASSAGGTMNTEAFF
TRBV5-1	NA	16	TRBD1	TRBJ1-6	TGCGCCAGCAGCGCCGAACAGGGGGCGCGGGGTTCACCCCTCCACTTT	CASSAEQGARGSPLHF
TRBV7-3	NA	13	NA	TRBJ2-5	TGTGCCAGCAGCCCCGGGACGCAAGAGACCCAGTACTTC	CASSPGTQETQYF
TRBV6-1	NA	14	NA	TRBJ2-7	TGTGCCAGCAGCTGGCCGGCAGCCCCCCGCGAGCAGTACTTC	CASSWPAAPREQYF
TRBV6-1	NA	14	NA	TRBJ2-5	TGTGCCAGCAGTTTTTCTGGTAGTCAAGAGACCCAGTACTTC	CASSFSGSQETQYF
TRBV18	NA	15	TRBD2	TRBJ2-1	TGTGCCAGCTCACCAGCGGGGGGCCTGCCCAATGAGCAGTTCTTC	CASSPAGGLPNEQFF
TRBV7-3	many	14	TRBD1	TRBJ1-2	TGTGCCAGCAGCCCGGGACAGGGGGCGAATGGCTACACCTTC	CASSPGQGANGYTF
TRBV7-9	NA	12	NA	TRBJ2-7	TGTGCCAGCAGCGGGCGAACCTACGAGCAGTACTTC	CASSGRTYEQYF
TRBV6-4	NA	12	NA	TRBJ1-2	TGTGCCAGCAGAGATGGACAGCGGGGCTACACCTTC	CASRDGQRGYTF
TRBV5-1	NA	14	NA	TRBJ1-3	TGCGCCAGCACCCAGGGGCTCGGTAGAAACACCATATATTTT	CASTQGLGRNTIYF
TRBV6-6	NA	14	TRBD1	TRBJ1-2	TGTGCCAGCAGCCACGGGGGGACAGGCTTTGGCTACACCTTC	CASSHGGTGFGYTF
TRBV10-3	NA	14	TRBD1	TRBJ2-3	TGTGCCATCACCTCGGGACAGGGCACAGATACGCAGTATTTT	CAITSGQGTDTQYF
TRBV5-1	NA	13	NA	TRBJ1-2	TGCGCCAGCAGCCCGGAAGGGAACTATGGCTACACCTTC	CASSPEGNYGYTF
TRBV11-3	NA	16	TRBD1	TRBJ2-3	TGTGCCAGCAGCGCAGGACAGGGAACACTCATGTATACGCAGTATTTT	CASSAGQGTLMYTQYF
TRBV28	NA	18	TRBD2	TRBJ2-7	TGTGCCAGCAGTTTGCTTACTCTAAATGGACTAGCCTCCTACGAGCAGTACTTC	CASSLLTLNGLASYEQYF
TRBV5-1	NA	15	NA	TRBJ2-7	TGCGCCAGCAGCTTTCACCGGGCCGGCACCTACGAGCAGTACTTC	CASSFHRAGTYEQYF
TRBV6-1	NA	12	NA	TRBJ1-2	TGTGCCAGCAGTGAAGTGCAATATGGCTACACCTTC	CASSEVQYGYTF